These T cell receptor beta chains were read from a single sample in a study of T-cell reconstitution after alpha-beta-depleted transplantation in children. Each CDR3 protein gets one entry after TCRdb re-called the PCR reads with MiXCR. The sample has hundreds of thousands of distinct CDR3 sequences, 10% to 15% seen once. The sample was PBMCs, mostly from graft donor cells, taken 360 days after TCRalphabeta/CD19-depleted stem cell transplant. These receptors originate from a male patient aged 5 to 17 who had a stem cell transplant for acute myeloid leukemia, so the T cells may come from the graft donor. CDR3s include the opening cysteine and the closing phenylalanine or tryptophan. The D gene is left open where the match is weak. The listing skips clone size in some rows; elsewhere it reads once, few, many or a size class.

J	size	D	V	CDR3	DNA
TRBJ2-5	many	TRBD2	TRBV7-2	CASRHHPLAAKYQETQYF	TGTGCCAGCCGACACCACCCCCTAGCGGCCAAGTACCAAGAGACCCAGTACTTC
TRBJ2-7	many	TRBD2	TRBV20-1	CSASTSGSKYEQYF	TGCAGTGCCTCCACTAGCGGCTCAAAGTACGAGCAGTACTTC
TRBJ2-1	-	-	TRBV15	CATSSSRGERDPKQFF	TGTGCCACCAGCAGCTCTAGGGGGGAGCGGGACCCCAAGCAGTTCTTC
TRBJ2-5	many	TRBD2	TRBV29-1	CSVERTRDWGETQYF	TGCAGCGTTGAAAGGACTAGGGACTGGGGCGAGACCCAGTACTTC
TRBJ1-4	few	TRBD1	TRBV29-1	CSGRDRVNEKLFF	TGCAGCGGTCGGGACAGGGTGAATGAAAAACTGTTTTTT
TRBJ2-3	many	-	TRBV12-3/TRBV12-4	CASSFRGGRIARTDTQYF	TGTGCCAGCAGTTTCAGGGGGGGCCGTATTGCCCGCACAGATACGCAGTATTTT
TRBJ1-1	many	-	TRBV5-5	CASSLDGGNTEAFF	TGTGCCAGCAGCTTGGATGGTGGGAACACTGAAGCTTTCTTT
TRBJ2-7	-	TRBD2	TRBV20-1	CSANPKAGVTYEQYF	TGCAGTGCTAACCCAAAAGCGGGAGTTACCTACGAGCAGTACTTC
TRBJ2-6	many	-	TRBV7-9	CASSFSGANVLTF	TGTGCCAGCAGTTTCTCTGGGGCCAACGTCCTGACTTTC
TRBJ2-3	-	-	TRBV28	CASNLRDMGTDTQYF	TGTGCCAGCAATCTCCGGGACATGGGCACAGATACGCAGTATTTT
TRBJ2-3	few	-	TRBV12-3/TRBV12-4	CASSTVSGADTQYF	TGTGCCAGCAGTACAGTCTCAGGGGCAGATACGCAGTATTTT
TRBJ2-2	few	-	TRBV20-1	CSAITSRGSGELFF	TGCAGTGCTATCACCAGTCGGGGGTCCGGGGAGCTGTTTTTT
TRBJ2-3	few	-	TRBV28	CASSPSVRSTDTQYF	TGTGCCAGCAGTCCCTCCGTCCGGAGCACAGATACGCAGTATTTT
TRBJ2-1	-	-	TRBV28	CASSAPIYEQFF	TGTGCCAGCTCTGCCCCCATCTATGAGCAGTTCTTC
TRBJ2-1	-	TRBD2	TRBV20-1	CSATGTSVYNEQFF	TGCAGTGCTACCGGGACTAGCGTATACAATGAGCAGTTCTTC
TRBJ1-2	many	TRBD1	TRBV6-6	CASSSGQGHGYTF	TGTGCCAGCAGTTCTGGACAGGGGCATGGCTACACCTTC